This TCR beta chain comes out of a study of human T cells and chemical hapten exposure. TCRdb fed the RACE reads into MiXCR, producing one record per CDR3 protein. The table includes fewer than 400,000 distinct CDR3 sequences, around 6.9% detected once. Per the germline V gene, CDR1 is SGHKS and CDR2 is YYEKEE (reference sequence). The length of the CDR3 is 12 residues. Trimming removed 4 bases from V and 9 bases from J, with 14 bases in between. Time point given: patch test 1, 2 weeks after DPC sensitization. Documented treatment: therapeutic diphenylcyclopropenone sensitization with weekly scalp DPC.

Specimen: whole blood, collected in connection with sensitization to the hapten diphenylcyclopropenone (DPC). The chain joins TRBV5-5 to TRBJ2-7; D is possibly TRBD2 (6 bases). The TCR comes from a young woman with alopecia areata. Some clones in this sample may be carry-over from other donors' samples. The CDR3 here is CASSETSWVQYF. The CDR3 coding sequence is TGTGCCAGCAGCGAGACTAGTTGGGTGCAGTACTTC.